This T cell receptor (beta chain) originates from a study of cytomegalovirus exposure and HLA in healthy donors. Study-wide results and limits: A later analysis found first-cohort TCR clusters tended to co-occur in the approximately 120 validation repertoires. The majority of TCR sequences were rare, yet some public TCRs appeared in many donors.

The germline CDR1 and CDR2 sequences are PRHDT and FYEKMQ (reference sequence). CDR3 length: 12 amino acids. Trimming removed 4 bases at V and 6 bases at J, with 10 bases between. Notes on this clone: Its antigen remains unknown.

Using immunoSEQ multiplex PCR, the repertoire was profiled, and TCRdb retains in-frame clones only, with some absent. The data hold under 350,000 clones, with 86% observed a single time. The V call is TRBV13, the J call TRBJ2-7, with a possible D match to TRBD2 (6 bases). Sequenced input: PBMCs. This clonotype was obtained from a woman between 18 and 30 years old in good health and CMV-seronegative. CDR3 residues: CASSWRVSEQYF. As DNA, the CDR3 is TGTGCCAGCAGCTGGAGGGTGTCCGAGCAGTACTTC.